This entry lists 25 T cell receptor beta chains sequenced from one sample in a study of post-analysis software for immune sequencing data. Study results and caveats: Patients had higher frequencies than controls of roughly 5 TRBV segments, including TRBV5-6, TRBV5-1 and TRBV20-1.

Their antigens remain unidentified. Presence of unique molecular identifiers characterized the TCR beta cDNA libraries. TCRdb re-analysed the PCR reads in MiXCR, keeping a single row per CDR3 protein. The data hold hundreds of thousands of distinct CDR3 sequences, with 55% to 60% observed a single time. Source material: blood. These receptors came from a girl aged 2 to 9 with multiple sclerosis.

The chain couples TRBV28 to TRBJ2-7; TRBD2 aligns across 12 bases. From germline, CDR1 is MDHEN and CDR2 SYDVKM. V was pared by 11 bases and J by 4 bases, with 15 bases of the junction left unmatched. The CDR3 is 16 amino acids. CDR3 region: CACSRLAGGASYEQYF. The CDR3, as DNA: TGTGCCTGCTCTCGGCTAGCGGGAGGGGCGAGTTACGAGCAGTACTTC.

V usage is TRBV18 and J usage is TRBJ1-6; 8 nucleotides agree with TRBD1. Germline assignment: CDR1 KGHSH and CDR2 LQKENI. V shed 2 bases, J shed 8 bases, and the junction held 8 bases outside the gene matches. CDR3 length: 16 residues. CDR3 coding DNA: TGTGCCAGCTCACCAGGCTCAGGGGGCTCGGATTCACCCCTCCACTTT. Translation: CASSPGSGGSDSPLHF.

The count of this clonotype is one. The chain has TRBV5-1 and TRBJ2-5; TRBD2 aligns across 10 bases. V was clipped by 0 bases and J by 11 bases; unmatched bases: 13. CDR1 SGHRS and CDR2 YFSETQ come from the germline V gene. The CDR3 extends over 16 amino acids. The CDR3 nucleotides read TGCGCCAGCAGCTTGGCGGCTAGCGGGAGCACGGGGGAGCAGTACTTC. Translated, it gives CASSLAASGSTGEQYF.

This clonotype occurred a few times. The chain has TRBV12-3 or TRBV12-4 and TRBJ2-3; no firm D call. With 3 bases removed from V and 1 base from J, the gap between germline ends came to 5 bases. The CDR3 length is 13 residues. This CDR3 is CASSFEGTDTQYF. For the CDR3, the DNA is TGTGCCAGCAGTTTCGAGGGCACAGATACGCAGTATTTT.

V is TRBV7-2 and J is TRBJ1-2; D uncertain. Per the germline V gene, CDR1 is SGHTA and CDR2 is FQGNSA. The CDR3 is made up of 13 amino acids. The V and J ends lost 2 bases and 7 bases respectively, with 11 bases between them. Here the CDR3 reads CASSLMADIGYTF. Written as DNA, the CDR3 is TGTGCCAGCAGCTTAATGGCAGACATTGGCTACACCTTC.

A note on this clonotype: A much larger clone lies a single base off, so this may be a read error. The chain couples TRBV29-1 to TRBJ2-7; a weak D match, TRBD2 (6 bases). CDR1 and CDR2 from the germline V gene are SQVTM and ANQGSEA. The CDR3 has 12 amino acids. The ends were cut back, 1 base at V and 2 bases at J, with 6 bases in the middle. The CDR3 DNA reads as TGCAGCGTTGAAGGGGGGGCCTACGAGCAGTACTTC. Translation: CSVEGGAYEQYF.

This chain uses TRBV20-1 with TRBJ2-1, with 10 positions matching TRBD2. V shed 2 bases and J 4 bases; nucleotides not matched to a gene: 8. Per germline, CDR1 DFQATT and CDR2 SNEGSKA (reference sequence). The CDR3 sequence is 16 residues long. The DNA of the CDR3 is TGCAGTGCTAGACCAACTAGCGGGATCGGTTACAATGAGCAGTTCTTC. This codes for CSARPTSGIGYNEQFF.

The chain has TRBV29-1 and TRBJ2-5; 13 bases are a match to TRBD2. The CDR3 is 14 residues long. Germline-derived CDR1 and CDR2 are SQVTM and ANQGSEA. With 8 bases clipped from V and 2 bases from J, the junction kept 5 bases outside the gene matches. CDR3 sequence: CSSRTSGGQETQYF. The CDR3 DNA is TGCAGCTCTCGGACTAGCGGGGGACAAGAGACCCAGTACTTC.

CDR3 coding DNA: TGCAGTGCCGCCAGGGGTTCCGACACAGATACGCAGTATTTT. This translates into CSAARGSDTDTQYF. The rearrangement joins TRBV20-1 to TRBJ2-3, with D possibly matching TRBD1 (6 bases). CDR3 length: 14 residues. V was cut by 6 bases and J by 2 bases, with 15 bases left in between. Looked up from germline, CDR1 is DFQATT and CDR2 is SNEGSKA (reference sequence).

The rearrangement joins TRBV4-2 to TRBJ2-5; possible D gene TRBD1, 5 bases. The assigned J gene may be wrong: the sequence end matches TRBJ2-7 better. There are 15 residues in the CDR3. Germline V gene sequence: CDR1 LGHNA, CDR2 YNFKEQ. The CDR3 here is CASSQGQINRDEQYF. In DNA, the CDR3 is TGTGCCAGCAGCCAAGGACAGATAAATCGGGACGAGCAGTACTTC.

The V gene is TRBV6-5, the J gene TRBJ1-4, with D uncertain. The CDR3 consists of 15 residues. Germline CDR1 reads MNHEY; CDR2 reads SVGAGI. V lost 3 bases, J lost 0 bases, and 8 bases lay in between. CDR3 protein: CASSYGFPTNEKLFF. CDR3 nucleotides: TGTGCCAGCAGTTATGGGTTCCCAACTAATGAAAAACTGTTTTTT.

The chain combines TRBV19 with TRBJ2-1, with D perhaps matching TRBD2 (5 bases). The CDR3 length is 14 residues. Trimming took off 3 bases at V and 5 bases at J, with 11 bases between the two ends. Germline CDR1 reads LNHDA; CDR2 reads SQIVND (reference sequence). CDR3: CASSMEARDNEQFF. CDR3 nucleotides: TGTGCCAGTAGTATGGAGGCCCGAGACAATGAGCAGTTCTTC.

This clonotype was counted a single time. The chain employs TRBV12-3 or TRBV12-4 and TRBJ2-4; D might be TRBD2 (5 bases). V was trimmed by 4 bases and J by 0 bases, leaving 13 bases between them. This CDR3 is 16 amino acids long. CDR3 in amino acids: CASSSRGTEAKNIQYF. Here the CDR3 DNA reads TGTGCCAGCAGTTCCCGGGGTACCGAAGCCAAAAACATTCAGTACTTC.

This clonotype showed up just a few times. V usage is TRBV6-5 and J usage is TRBJ1-6; no clear D gene. Germline lookup yields CDR1 MNHEY and CDR2 SVGAGI. The CDR3 consists of 17 residues. V was shortened by 0 bases and J by 0 bases, with 9 bases between the two germline ends. CDR3 nucleotides: TGTGCCAGCAGTTACTCGAGGTCCTACTCCTATAATTCACCCCTCCACTTT. Protein product: CASSYSRSYSYNSPLHF.

J is TRBJ2-1 and V is TRBV20-1; 8 bases agree with TRBD2. With V trimmed by 3 bases and J by 5 bases, 0 bases remained unmatched. This CDR3 comprises 12 residues. CDR1 and CDR2 from the germline V gene are DFQATT and SNEGSKA (reference sequence). For the CDR3, the DNA is TGCAGTGCTAGCGGGAGGGACAATGAGCAGTTCTTC. Its protein product is CSASGRDNEQFF.

This chain connects TRBV29-1 to TRBJ1-1; TRBD1 might be the D (6 bases). The V gene's germline CDR1 is SQVTM and CDR2 ANQGSEA. The CDR3 has 11 residues. CDR3 sequence: CGGGHATEAFF. CDR3 nucleotide sequence: TGCGGCGGGGGGCACGCCACTGAAGCTTTCTTT.

V usage is TRBV7-9 and J usage is TRBJ2-4; 8 bases align to TRBD2. The J call is in doubt because the DNA end fits TRBJ2-7 better. The CDR3 loop spans 14 amino acids. Germline CDR1 and CDR2: SEHNR and FQNEAQ (reference sequence). CDR3 loop: CASSPEARGGEQYF. The CDR3 DNA reads TGTGCCAGCAGCCCCGAGGCCCGGGGGGGCGAGCAGTACTTC.

The chain has TRBV5-6 and TRBJ2-3; D is perhaps TRBD1 or TRBD2 (5 bases each). Germline V CDR1 and CDR2: SGHDT, YYEEEE. Trimming took 3 bases from V and 10 from J, leaving 18 bases between them. CDR3 length: 14 amino acids. CDR3 in amino acids: CASSWRQGAGAQYF. As DNA, the CDR3 is TGTGCCAGCAGCTGGAGGCAGGGTGCGGGTGCGCAGTATTTT. Variable domain in full (rest from reference TRBV5-6 and TRBJ2-3): DAGVTQSPTHLIKTRGQQVTLRCSPKSGHDTVSWYQQALGQGPQFIFQYYEEEERQRGNFPDRFSGHQFPNYSSELNVNALLLGDSALYLCASSWRQGAGAQYFGPGTRLTVL.

J is TRBJ2-1 and V is TRBV6-1; 11 bases agree with TRBD2. Unmatched junction bases numbered 6, after V lost 10 bases and J lost 4 bases. This CDR3 comprises 14 residues. Germline-derived CDR1 and CDR2 are MNHNS and SASEGT. The CDR3 coding sequence is TGTGCCACCACGGGACTAGCGGCTTACAATGAGCAGTTCTTC. It yields the protein CATTGLAAYNEQFF.

This chain links TRBV27 with TRBJ1-5; 10 nucleotides match TRBD1. Germline loops: CDR1 MNHEY, CDR2 SMNVEV (reference sequence). V lost 2 bases and J lost 6; bases outside the gene matches: 10. This CDR3 has 17 residues. CDR3 sequence reads: CASSLGLRTGGVQPQHF. DNA for the CDR3: TGTGCCAGCAGTTTAGGGTTAAGGACAGGGGGGGTTCAGCCCCAGCATTTT.

The chain joins TRBV4-1 to TRBJ2-7; 8 bases fit TRBD2. V shed 4 bases and J 4 bases; nucleotides not matched to a gene: 15. Germline-derived CDR1 and CDR2 are MGHRA and YSYEKL. The CDR3 spans 17 residues. The chain's CDR3 is CASSPLLAGIDSYEQYF. The CDR3 nucleotides are TGCGCCAGCAGCCCGCTATTAGCGGGAATCGATTCGTACGAGCAGTACTTC.

The rearrangement joins TRBV24-1 to TRBJ2-4; 7 bases are a match to TRBD1. This CDR3 has 17 residues. The ends lost 3 bases at V and 1 base at J; junction bases unmatched: 8. Germline CDR1 is KGHDR and CDR2 is SFDVKD. The CDR3 DNA is TGTGCCACCAGTGATCTTAGGACAGGAAAGGCCAAAAACATTCAGTACTTC. Amino acid sequence: CATSDLRTGKAKNIQYF.

The chain has TRBV10-3 and TRBJ1-1; D unclear. The CDR3 spans 12 residues. V gave up 4 bases and J gave up 1 base, with 4 bases separating them. Germline V gives CDR1 ENHRY, CDR2 SYGVKD. CDR3 sequence reads: CAISGENTEAFF. The CDR3 DNA sequence: TGTGCCATCAGTGGGGAGAACACTGAAGCTTTCTTT.

The V and J genes are TRBV5-1 and TRBJ2-1; 9 bases map to TRBD1. Germline CDR1 is SGHRS and CDR2 is YFSETQ. CDR3 length equals 16 residues. The V segment lost 5 bases and the J segment 9 bases; nucleotides outside the gene matches: 15. CDR3 sequence: CASRSGQGQGSTEQFF. The CDR3 DNA sequence: TGCGCCAGCAGATCGGGCCAAGGACAGGGGTCTACTGAGCAGTTCTTC.

The J gene is TRBJ1-1, the V gene TRBV11-1, with a weak D call TRBD1 (5 bases). Germline V gives CDR1 SGHAT, CDR2 FQDESV (reference sequence). V was cut by 3 bases and J by 0 bases, with 11 bases left in between. The CDR3 sequence is 15 residues long. The CDR3 DNA reads TGTGCCAGCAGCTTCGGGGCCAGATTGAACACTGAAGCTTTCTTT. Amino acids: CASSFGARLNTEAFF.